The 19 T cell receptor beta chains in this list originate from one sample, sequenced in a study of cytomegalovirus exposure and HLA in healthy donors. The PCR ran on 60 Vbeta and 13 Jbeta primers. Method: immunoSEQ multiplex PCR; TCRdb's copy keeps in-frame clones and lacks some. The sample records about 100,000 clones, roughly 80% being singletons. Sequenced input: PBMCs. Receptors originate from a female donor in good health and CMV-seropositive.

The chain has TRBV6-5 and TRBJ2-7; 8 bases agree with TRBD2. Germline lookup yields CDR1 MNHEY and CDR2 SVGAGI. CDR3 length: 13 residues. The V segment lost 8 bases and the J segment 5 bases; nucleotides outside the gene matches: 8. CDR3 region: CASRGTSSNEQYF. The CDR3 DNA is TGTGCCAGCCGCGGGACTAGTTCGAACGAGCAGTACTTC.

This chain joins TRBV4-1 and TRBJ2-2; TRBD1 matches at 8 bases. CDR3 length: 14 residues. After removal of 6 bases from V and 7 bases from J, the junction contained 7 bases not matched to a gene. Germline loops: CDR1 MGHRA, CDR2 YSYEKL. The CDR3 nucleotides are TGCGCCAGCAGACTCGACAGGGGAGGCGGGGAGCTGTTTTTT. It translates to CASRLDRGGGELFF.

The genes are TRBV28 and TRBJ1-3; 7 nucleotides match TRBD1. The germline V gene encodes CDR1 MDHEN and CDR2 SYDVKM. V gave up 4 bases and J gave up 2 bases; unmatched junction bases: 8. The CDR3 runs 16 residues. CDR3 coding DNA: TGTGCCAGCAGTTCTCCAACAGGGGTCCCTGGAAACACCATATATTTT. This encodes CASSSPTGVPGNTIYF.

The chain has TRBV6-1 and TRBJ1-2; 7 bases align to TRBD1. V gave up 6 bases and J gave up 2 bases; unmatched junction bases: 6. Germline CDR1 MNHNS, CDR2 SASEGT. The CDR3 runs 14 residues. In DNA, the CDR3 is TGTGCCAGCAGGGGACAGCGGCCCAACTATGGCTACACCTTC. It specifies CASRGQRPNYGYTF.

This sequence joins TRBV19 and TRBJ2-1; 11 bases align to TRBD1. In germline, CDR1 is LNHDA, CDR2 SQIVND (reference sequence). Trimming at V came to 6 bases and at J to 9 bases, leaving 4 bases not matched to a gene. The CDR3 consists of 13 residues. The CDR3 spells CASSPGTGGEQFF. In DNA, the CDR3 is TGTGCCAGTAGCCCGGGGACAGGGGGTGAGCAGTTCTTC.

This clone was counted only a few times. V usage is TRBV29-1 and J usage is TRBJ2-7; weak D call: TRBD1 (6 bases). The CDR3 is made up of 13 amino acids. V was pared by 4 bases and J by 4 bases, with 14 bases between. Germline CDR1 SQVTM, CDR2 ANQGSEA. This chain's CDR3 is CSVATGRGYEQYF. The CDR3 bases are TGCAGCGTTGCCACCGGCAGGGGATACGAGCAGTACTTC.

The V and J genes are TRBV7-6 and TRBJ1-4; 7 nucleotides line up with TRBD1. Germline V gene lookup returns CDR1 SGHVS and CDR2 FNYEAQ. This CDR3 has 15 residues. J gave up 1 base and V 5 bases, and 4 bases lay outside the gene matches. Here the CDR3 DNA reads TGTGCCAGCAGCGCCCGGGACAGAACTAATGAAAAACTGTTTTTT. Translated: CASSARDRTNEKLFF.

V gene TRBV27 combines with J gene TRBJ2-7; 9 bases are shared with TRBD2. CDR3 length: 14 amino acids. Germline V gives CDR1 MNHEY, CDR2 SMNVEV (reference sequence). The trim removed 2 bases at V and 6 bases at J, leaving 5 bases unmatched. CDR3 in DNA: TGTGCCAGCAGTTTACTAGCGGGAAATGCCGAGCAGTACTTC. This codes for CASSLLAGNAEQYF.

CDR3: CASSVYSGTSTDTQYF. The CDR3 DNA sequence: TGTGCCAGCAGCGTATATAGCGGAACTAGCACAGATACGCAGTATTTT. This rearrangement joins TRBV9 to TRBJ2-3; a weak D match, TRBD2 (6 bases). The V end was cut by 1 base, the J end by 0 bases, with 12 bases between. This CDR3 spans 16 amino acids. CDR1 and CDR2 from the germline V gene are SGDLS and YYNGEE.

This clone appeared a few times. CDR3 residues: CASSIMRDQPQHF. As DNA, the CDR3 is TGTGCCAGTAGTATCATGCGAGATCAGCCCCAGCATTTT. The genes are TRBV19 and TRBJ1-5; D remains unclear. The V and J ends lost 3 bases and 5 bases respectively, with 8 bases between them. Per the germline V gene, CDR1 is LNHDA and CDR2 is SQIVND (reference sequence). The CDR3 loop spans 13 amino acids.

The rearrangement joins TRBV28 to TRBJ2-7, with 14 bases matching TRBD2. Germline-derived CDR1 and CDR2 are MDHEN and SYDVKM. J lost 3 bases, V lost 4 bases, and 5 bases had no gene match. The CDR3 totals 16 residues. CDR3 DNA sequence: TGTGCCAGCAGTTCGGGACTAGCGGGAGTCTTCTACGAGCAGTACTTC. Its translation: CASSSGLAGVFYEQYF.

The rearrangement links TRBV7-9 to TRBJ2-7; 7 bases agree with TRBD2. Germline CDR1 SEHNR, CDR2 FQNEAQ (reference sequence). V lost 3 bases, J lost 1 base, and 6 bases stayed unmatched. This CDR3 is 15 amino acids long. The CDR3 reads CASSLGTGGSYEQYF. CDR3 nucleotides: TGTGCCAGCAGCTTGGGAACCGGGGGGTCCTACGAGCAGTACTTC. The complete variable domain, with remaining parts taken from reference TRBV7-9 and TRBJ2-7, reads DTGVSQNPRHKITKRGQNVTFRCDPISEHNRLYWYRQTLGQGPEFLTYFQNEAQLEKSRLLSDRFSAERPKGSFSTLEIQRTEQGDSAMYLCASSLGTGGSYEQYFGPGTRLTVT.

The chain recombines TRBV28 with TRBJ2-7; D is undetermined. Between the trimmed V and J ends, which lost 6 bases and 4 bases, there was a span of 7 bases. The CDR3 sequence is 11 residues long. Per the germline V gene, CDR1 is MDHEN and CDR2 is SYDVKM. DNA of the CDR3: TGTGCCAGCAGCTCAACTTACGAGCAGTACTTC. Its translation: CASSSTYEQYF.

The V gene is TRBV10-2, the J gene TRBJ2-7; D possibly corresponds to TRBD1 (5 bases). Looked up from germline, CDR1 is WSHSY and CDR2 is SAAADI. With 6 bases removed from V and 1 base from J, the gap between germline ends came to 13 bases. The CDR3 sequence is 14 residues long. CDR3 sequence (DNA): TGCGCCAGCAGAATTGGGGCAGTTTCCTACGAGCAGTACTTC. Translation: CASRIGAVSYEQYF.

This clone was picked up a small number of times. The chain couples TRBV6-5 to TRBJ2-7; no clear D gene. Germline V CDR1 and CDR2: MNHEY, SVGAGI. This CDR3 is 13 amino acids long. V lost 7 bases and J lost 7, with 17 bases in between. In DNA form, the CDR3 reads TGTGCCAGCAATACCCGGTCAAGCGAAGAGCAGTACTTC. Translating it yields CASNTRSSEEQYF.

The chain combines TRBV5-1 with TRBJ1-6; TRBD1 might be the D (5 bases). The length of the CDR3 is 15 residues. With 4 bases removed from V and 9 bases from J, the gap between germline ends came to 17 bases. Germline CDR1 SGHRS, CDR2 YFSETQ. The CDR3 reads CASSLDPGSGSPLHF. DNA for the CDR3: TGCGCCAGCAGCCTAGACCCAGGGTCGGGTTCACCCCTCCACTTT.

The gene calls are TRBV7-2 and TRBJ2-3; 13 bases fit TRBD2. CDR1 SGHTA and CDR2 FQGNSA come from the germline V gene. Trimming took 5 bases from V and 1 from J; bases not matched to a gene: 9. The CDR3 runs to 18 residues. The CDR3 protein is CASSPRLGTSGGTDTQYF. CDR3 coding DNA: TGTGCCAGCAGCCCAAGGTTGGGGACTAGCGGGGGCACAGATACGCAGTATTTT.

V usage is TRBV6-6 and J usage is TRBJ1-5; TRBD1 matches at 8 bases. The CDR3 spans 16 residues. Germline V lookup: CDR1 MNHNY, CDR2 SVGAGI (reference sequence). The J segment lost 6 bases and the V segment lost 2 bases, leaving 9 bases of the junction unmatched. The DNA for the CDR3 is TGTGCCAGCAGTTACCCCGGCGGACAGGGCAGTCAGCCCCAGCATTTT. It specifies CASSYPGGQGSQPQHF.

This sequence joins TRBV9 and TRBJ1-4; D is undetermined. This CDR3 is 15 amino acids long. CDR1 and CDR2 from the germline V gene are SGDLS and YYNGEE. The V and J ends lost 1 base and 5 bases respectively, with 12 bases between them. The CDR3 here is CASSVSSSLNEKLFF. Here the CDR3 DNA reads TGTGCCAGCAGCGTATCTTCCTCTCTAAATGAAAAACTGTTTTTT.